The clone carrying this T cell receptor beta chain was seen a handful of times. Its antigen is still unknown. Sequencing templates came from extracted RNA that was reverse transcribed into cDNA. Profiling relied on immunoSEQ multiplex PCR, and the TCRdb table lists in-frame clones only, not all of them. The sample lists around 100,000 clones, around 50% seen once, with about 9% in the top ten. This entry comes from a study of CD8+ T cells in alopecia areata. Findings and limits, study-wide: Scalp sample sequencing also detects resident alphabeta T cells of normal skin. Lesional scalp displayed greater clonality than normal scalp, most notably in alopecia totalis/universalis.

Germline-derived CDR1 and CDR2 are GTSNPN and SVGIG (reference sequence). V trimming: 8 bases; J trimming: 6 bases; junction bases outside the gene matches: 10. The CDR3 is made up of 13 amino acids. This TCR derives from a human donor in good health. The genes are TRBV30 and TRBJ1-5; TRBD1 aligns across 7 bases. The sample taken for sequencing was CD4+ T cells sorted from blood. CDR3 in amino acids: CAVNQGVRQPQHF. CDR3 in DNA: TGTGCCGTAAACCAGGGGGTGCGTCAGCCCCAGCATTTT.